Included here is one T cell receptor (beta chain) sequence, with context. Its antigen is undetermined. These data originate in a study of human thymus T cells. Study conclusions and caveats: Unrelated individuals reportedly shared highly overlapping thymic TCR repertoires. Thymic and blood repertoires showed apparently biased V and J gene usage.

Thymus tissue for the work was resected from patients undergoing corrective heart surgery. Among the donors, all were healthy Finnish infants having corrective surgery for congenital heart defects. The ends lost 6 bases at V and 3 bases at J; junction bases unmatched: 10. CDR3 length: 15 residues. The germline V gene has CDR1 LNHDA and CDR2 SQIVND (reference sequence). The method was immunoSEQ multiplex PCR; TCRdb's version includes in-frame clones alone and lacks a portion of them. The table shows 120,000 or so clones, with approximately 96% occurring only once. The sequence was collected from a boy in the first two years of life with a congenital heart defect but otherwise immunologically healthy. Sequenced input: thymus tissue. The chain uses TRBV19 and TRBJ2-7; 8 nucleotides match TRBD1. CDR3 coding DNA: TGTGCCAGTAGGAACAAGACAGGGGATTGCTACGAGCAGTACTTC. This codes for CASRNKTGDCYEQYF.